The entry below gives a single TCR beta chain sequence along with its context. The germline V gene encodes CDR1 SGHAT and CDR2 FQNNGV. The CDR3 contains 12 residues. The germline V and J ends were trimmed by 5 bases and 5 bases, with 9 bases remaining between them. This entry is derived from a study of blood T cell repertoires in COVID-19. Study-wide context: Samples of COVID-19 (acute and convalescent) were obtained from the United States, Italy and Spain. In each case, the material was cDNA or gDNA derived from T cells, B-cell-depleted T cells, or PBMCs.

Authors' processing steps: The authors estimated nucleated cell counts from reference gene primer amplification. Sequencing used immunoSEQ multiplex PCR; TCRdb keeps in-frame clones, though not all of them. That table is the source of V, J and clone size, and D and trimming were worked out from the DNA. The table records roughly 150,000 clones, 84% of them present only once. Sequencing input: peripheral blood. The chain couples TRBV11-2 to TRBJ1-1; TRBD1 might be the D (5 bases). The receptor comes from a woman aged 50 to 65 in a cohort sampled during active or convalescent COVID-19. DNA of the CDR3: TGTGCCAGCAGCCAGCGGGGGACTGAAGCTTTCTTT. Translating gives CASSQRGTEAFF.